The subject of this entry is one T cell receptor (beta chain). Its binding antigen is unknown. The sample holds no much larger clone one base away, and base qualities are not on file. CDR1 and CDR2 (SSHAT, FNYEAQ) derive from the germline V gene (reference sequence). The junction shows trimming of 2 bases on V and 6 bases on J, and the gene matches do not reach 4 bases of it. From cysteine to phenylalanine, the CDR3 is 14 amino acids long. Only the CDR3 region is kept as DNA, spanning 42 bases read in frame from base 1. This record comes from a study of T cell changes during pregnancy in multiple sclerosis (dated by TCRdb to about 2019). Concerning the study at large: Changes in the T cell repertoire over the course of pregnancy were examined in this study in women with multiple sclerosis.

The method was the immunoSEQ multiplex PCR assay. TCRdb's version of the immuneACCESS table is confined to in-frame rearrangements and falls short of the full clone set. An unresolved V gene accounts for under half of the shortfall where checked; the remainder is of unknown origin. The sample table shows approximately 100,000 clones, and around 91% are seen once. The ten largest clones take up about 0.89% of the sample. Recombination joined TRBV7-7 with TRBJ2-3, and 8 bases in between align with TRBD1. Here the sequenced sample was peripheral blood, taken after pregnancy. The TCR originated in a female donor with multiple sclerosis, enrolled in a pregnancy study. The nucleotide sequence reads TGTGCCAGCAGCTTACGGACAGGGCTGGATACGCAGTATTTT. This yields the protein CASSLRTGLDTQYF. With the rest looked up from the reference TRBV7-7 and TRBJ2-3 genes rather than sequenced, the full variable domain is GAGVSQSPRYKVTKRGQDVTLRCDPISSHATLYWYQQALGQGPEFLTYFNYEAQPDKSGLPSDRFSAERPEGSISTLTIQRTEQRDSAMYRCASSLRTGLDTQYFGPGTRLTVL.